The 10 T cell receptor beta chains presented below share a single source sample, sequenced in a study of shared clonotypes between healthy human individuals. Method: immunoSEQ multiplex PCR; TCRdb's copy keeps in-frame clones and lacks some. This table has about 600,000 clones, about 97% appearing once. The specimen was naive CD4+ T cells sorted from blood. Subset given: CD45RA+ positively selected. These receptors were taken from a young woman in good health.

The V and J genes are TRBV5-1 and TRBJ2-5; D uncertain. CDR1 is SGHRS, CDR2 YFSETQ, per germline. CDR3 length: 13 residues. V was shortened by 4 bases and J by 0 bases, with 7 bases between the two germline ends. CDR3 sequence reads: CASSPKNQETQYF. As DNA, the CDR3 is TGCGCCAGCAGCCCGAAAAACCAAGAGACCCAGTACTTC.

The chain employs TRBV6-6 and TRBJ2-5, with D tentatively TRBD1 (5 bases). The germline V gene has CDR1 MNHNY and CDR2 SVGAGI (reference sequence). The CDR3 consists of 14 residues. Trimming left V 0 bases short and J 1 base short, with 6 bases between. The CDR3 spells CASSYSQGQETQYF. The CDR3 coding sequence is TGTGCCAGCAGTTACTCCCAGGGCCAAGAGACCCAGTACTTC.

J is TRBJ2-7 and V is TRBV7-7; TRBD2 matches 9 bases. V dropped 1 base and J dropped 5; count of bases not matched to a gene: 6. This CDR3 contains 15 residues. Germline CDR1 is SSHAT and CDR2 is FNYEAQ (reference sequence). The CDR3 nucleotides are TGTGCCAGCAGCTTAGACGCGGGAGGGACAAACGAGCAGTACTTC. Its translation is CASSLDAGGTNEQYF.

The chain employs TRBV29-1 and TRBJ2-5, with D possibly TRBD1 on 6 matching bases. From germline, CDR1 is SQVTM and CDR2 ANQGSEA. V was shortened by 3 bases and J by 2 bases, with 13 bases between the two germline ends. The CDR3 totals 14 residues. Here the CDR3 reads CSVDGTNSQETQYF. The CDR3 region has the DNA TGCAGCGTTGATGGGACAAATTCTCAAGAGACCCAGTACTTC.

This clone was recorded only once. The chain recombines TRBV18 with TRBJ1-2; no definite D call. V was pared by 1 base and J by 0 bases, with 6 bases between. The CDR3 has 14 residues. The germline V gene encodes CDR1 KGHSH and CDR2 LQKENI. DNA for the CDR3: TGTGCCAGCTCACCACAGTCGACTAACTATGGCTACACCTTC. This codes for CASSPQSTNYGYTF.

This chain uses TRBV11-2 with TRBJ2-7; D tentatively reads TRBD1 or TRBD2 (6 bases each). Per germline, CDR1 SGHAT and CDR2 FQNNGV. V was clipped by 6 bases and J by 2 bases, with 11 bases between them. CDR3 size: 13 residues. The CDR3 protein is CASSAGQPYEQYF. DNA for the CDR3: TGTGCCAGCAGTGCGGGACAACCCTACGAGCAGTACTTC.

The genes are TRBV9 and TRBJ2-3; D ambiguous. Trimming shortened V by 0 bases and J by 2 bases, and 13 bases separated the two germline ends. This CDR3 spans 16 amino acids. Germline V lookup: CDR1 SGDLS, CDR2 YYNGEE. CDR3 loop: CASSVDEALNTDTQYF. For the CDR3, the DNA is TGTGCCAGCAGCGTAGATGAGGCACTAAACACAGATACGCAGTATTTT.

The CDR3 region is CASSEPLGLAGSNEQFF. CDR3 bases: TGCGCCAGCAGTGAACCCTTGGGACTAGCGGGAAGCAATGAGCAGTTCTTC. The rearrangement joins TRBV10-1 to TRBJ2-1; 13 bases line up with TRBD2. CDR1 WNHNN and CDR2 SYGVQD come from the germline V gene (reference sequence). J was trimmed by 6 bases and V by 3 bases; bases with no gene match: 8. There are 17 residues in the CDR3.

This sequence joins TRBV7-2 and TRBJ2-2, with 7 positions matching TRBD2. J gave up 7 bases and V 5 bases, and 4 bases lay outside the gene matches. The length of the CDR3 is 13 residues. Per germline, CDR1 SGHTA and CDR2 FQGNSA. The CDR3 region is CASSQGRGGELFF. In DNA form, the CDR3 reads TGTGCCAGCAGCCAAGGGAGGGGCGGGGAGCTGTTTTTT.

The CDR3 protein is CASSAGVSNQPQHF. DNA of the CDR3: TGTGCCAGCTCAGCAGGGGTAAGCAATCAGCCCCAGCATTTT. The rearrangement joins TRBV18 to TRBJ1-5; D possibly corresponds to TRBD1 (6 bases). This CDR3 has 14 amino acids. V was trimmed by 5 bases and J by 1 base, leaving 9 bases between them. Per germline, CDR1 KGHSH and CDR2 LQKENI. The full variable domain, completed using reference TRBV18 and TRBJ1-5, is NAGVMQNPRHLVRRRGQEARLRCSPMKGHSHVYWYRQLPEEGLKFMVYLQKENIIDESGMPKERFSAEFPKEGPSILRIQQVVRGDSAAYFCASSAGVSNQPQHFGDGTRLSIL.